A single sample is the source of the 3 T cell receptor beta chains below, sequenced in a study of identical twins. One entry per CDR3 protein results from TCRdb running MiXCR on the 5' RACE reads. The sample contains about 690,000 distinct CDR3 sequences, approximately 21% of which appear only once. This sample also belongs to another study, concerning T cells expressing NK-cell markers.

Sequenced material: PBMCs. These receptors all come from a woman younger than 35 in good health.

This clonotype showed up many times. The chain employs TRBV12-3 or TRBV12-4 and TRBJ2-3; D perhaps matches TRBD2 (6 bases). The V and J ends lost 4 bases and 4 bases respectively, with 9 bases between them. The CDR3 has 13 residues. Written as DNA, the CDR3 is TGTGCCAGCAGTTCTATAGCGGCAGATACGCAGTATTTT. As protein: CASSSIAADTQYF.

For the CDR3, the DNA is TGTGCCTGGAGAACCGGGGATTACGAGCAGTACTTC. This codes for CAWRTGDYEQYF. The rearrangement links TRBV30 to TRBJ2-7; D is possibly TRBD2 (5 bases). V lost 3 bases and J lost 4, with 10 bases in between. The CDR3 sequence is 12 residues long. Germline CDR1 is GTSNPN and CDR2 is SVGIG (reference sequence).

V gene TRBV27 combines with J gene TRBJ1-5, with a tentative D call TRBD1 (5 bases). Trimming stripped 5 bases from V and 1 base from J, with 12 bases between. The CDR3 runs 15 residues. Germline V lookup: CDR1 MNHEY, CDR2 SMNVEV (reference sequence). The chain's CDR3 is CASSRISGSNQPQHF. CDR3 in DNA: TGTGCCAGCAGTCGTATTTCAGGGAGCAATCAGCCCCAGCATTTT.